This T cell receptor beta chain was documented in a study of PD-1 blockade in classical Hodgkin lymphoma. Notes on the study in general: Complete responders had baseline diversity similar to newly diagnosed patients. By C4D1, CD4+ diversity increased significantly, especially in complete responders.

Germline V lookup: CDR1 WSHSY, CDR2 SAAADI. V lost 8 bases and J lost 4; bases outside the gene matches: 7. This CDR3 is 14 amino acids long. Of note for this clone: The antigen remains unidentified.

Each patient experienced a relapse that followed autologous stem cell transplantation, and brentuximab vedotin exposure varied. This table comes from immunoSEQ multiplex PCR, and its TCRdb copy is limited to in-frame clones, with some not included. The data show around 70,000 clones, 60% to 80% seen once. This specimen consisted of peripheral blood mononuclear cells (PBMCs), obtained before the second cycle of nivolumab. The rearrangement uses TRBV10-2 and TRBJ2-5, with 10 bases that match TRBD1. The clonotype originates from a human donor with classical Hodgkin lymphoma. DNA of the CDR3: TGCGCCAGCGGGCTGACAGGGGGCGCAGAGACCCAGTACTTC. It codes for CASGLTGGAETQYF.